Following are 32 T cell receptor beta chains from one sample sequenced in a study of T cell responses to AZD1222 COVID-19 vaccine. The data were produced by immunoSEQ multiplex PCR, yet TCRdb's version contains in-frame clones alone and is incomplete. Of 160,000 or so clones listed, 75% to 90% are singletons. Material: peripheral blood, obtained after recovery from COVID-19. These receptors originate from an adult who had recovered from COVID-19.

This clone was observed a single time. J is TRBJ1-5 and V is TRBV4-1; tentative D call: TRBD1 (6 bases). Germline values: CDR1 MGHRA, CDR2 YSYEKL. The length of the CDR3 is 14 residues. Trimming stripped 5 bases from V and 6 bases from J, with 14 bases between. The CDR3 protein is CASSSTGTSQPQHF. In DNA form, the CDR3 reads TGCGCCAGCAGCTCCACAGGGACGAGTCAGCCCCAGCATTTT.

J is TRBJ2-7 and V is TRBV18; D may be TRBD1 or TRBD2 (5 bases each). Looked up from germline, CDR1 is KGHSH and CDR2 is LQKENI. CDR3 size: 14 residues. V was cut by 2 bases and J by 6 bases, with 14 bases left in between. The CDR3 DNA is TGTGCCAGCTCACCAAGGGACGGAGGAAGCGAGCAGTACTTC. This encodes CASSPRDGGSEQYF.

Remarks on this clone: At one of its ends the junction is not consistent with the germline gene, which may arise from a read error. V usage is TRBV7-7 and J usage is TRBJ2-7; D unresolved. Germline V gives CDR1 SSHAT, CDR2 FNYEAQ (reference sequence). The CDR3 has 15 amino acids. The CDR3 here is CASSPFMALGNEQYF. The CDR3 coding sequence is TGTGCTAGCAGCCCTTTTATGGCCCTGGGGAACGAGCAGTACTTC.

The CDR3 DNA follows: TGTGCCAGCAGCTTATTGGGACTAGCGGGAGGCTACGAGCAGTACTTC. Its protein product is CASSLLGLAGGYEQYF. The chain joins TRBV7-2 to TRBJ2-7, with 15 bases that match TRBD2. Germline lookup yields CDR1 SGHTA and CDR2 FQGNSA. This CDR3 has 16 amino acids. The V and J ends lost 2 bases and 3 bases, in that order; junction bases with no gene match: 2. Full variable domain (rest looked up from reference TRBV7-2 and TRBJ2-7): GAGVSQSPSNKVTEKGKDVELRCDPISGHTALYWYRQSLGQGLEFLIYFQGNSAPDKSGLPSDRFSAERTGGSVSTLTIQRTQQEDSAVYLCASSLLGLAGGYEQYFGPGTRLTVT.

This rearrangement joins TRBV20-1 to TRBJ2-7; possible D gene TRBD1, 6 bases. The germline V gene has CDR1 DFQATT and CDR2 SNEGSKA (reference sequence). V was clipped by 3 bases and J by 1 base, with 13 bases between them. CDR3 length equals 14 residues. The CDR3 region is CSASRTRGSYEQYF. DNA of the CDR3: TGCAGTGCTAGTAGGACAAGGGGGTCCTACGAGCAGTACTTC.

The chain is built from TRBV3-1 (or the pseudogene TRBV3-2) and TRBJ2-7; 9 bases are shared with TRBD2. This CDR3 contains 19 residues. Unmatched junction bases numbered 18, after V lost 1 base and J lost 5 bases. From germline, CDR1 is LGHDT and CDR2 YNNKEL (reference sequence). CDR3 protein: CASSQGTAGGPTLTDEQYF. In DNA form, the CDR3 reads TGTGCCAGCAGCCAAGGGACGGCGGGAGGGCCGACCCTGACAGACGAGCAGTACTTC.

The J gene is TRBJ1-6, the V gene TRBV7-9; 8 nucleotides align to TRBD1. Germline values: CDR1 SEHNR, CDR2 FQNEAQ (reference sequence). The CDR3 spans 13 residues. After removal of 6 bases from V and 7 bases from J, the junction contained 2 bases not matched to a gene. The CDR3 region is CASSDRGNSPLHF. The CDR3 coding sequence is TGTGCCAGCAGTGACAGGGGAAATTCACCCCTCCACTTT.

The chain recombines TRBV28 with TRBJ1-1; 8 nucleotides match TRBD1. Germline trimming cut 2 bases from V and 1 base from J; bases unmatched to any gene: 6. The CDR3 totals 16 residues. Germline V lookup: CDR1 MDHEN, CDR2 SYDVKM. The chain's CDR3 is CASSLLSGTGNTEAFF. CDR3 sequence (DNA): TGTGCCAGCAGTTTACTTAGCGGGACAGGGAACACTGAAGCTTTCTTT.

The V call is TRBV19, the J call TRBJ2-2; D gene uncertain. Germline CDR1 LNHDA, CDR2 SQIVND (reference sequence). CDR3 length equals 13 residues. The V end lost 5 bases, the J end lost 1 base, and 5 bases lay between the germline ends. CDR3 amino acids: CASSQRNTGELFF. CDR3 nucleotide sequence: TGTGCCAGTAGTCAGCGGAACACCGGGGAGCTGTTTTTT.

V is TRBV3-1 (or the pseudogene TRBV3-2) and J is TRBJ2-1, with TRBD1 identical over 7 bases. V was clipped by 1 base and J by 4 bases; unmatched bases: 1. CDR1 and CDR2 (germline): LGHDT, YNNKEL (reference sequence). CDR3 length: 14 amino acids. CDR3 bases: TGTGCCAGCAGCCAAGGGACAGGTTACAATGAGCAGTTCTTC. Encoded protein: CASSQGTGYNEQFF.

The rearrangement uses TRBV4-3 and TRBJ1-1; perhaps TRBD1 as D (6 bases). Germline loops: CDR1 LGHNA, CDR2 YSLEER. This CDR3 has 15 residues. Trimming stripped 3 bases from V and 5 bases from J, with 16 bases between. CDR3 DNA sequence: TGCGCCAGCAGCCAGGCTATGGACGGACAGACTGAAGCTTTCTTT. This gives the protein CASSQAMDGQTEAFF.

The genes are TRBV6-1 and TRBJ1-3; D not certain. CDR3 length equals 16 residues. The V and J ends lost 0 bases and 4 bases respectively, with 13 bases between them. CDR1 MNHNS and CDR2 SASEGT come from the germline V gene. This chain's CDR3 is CASSEAAVATGNTIYF. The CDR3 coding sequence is TGTGCCAGCAGTGAAGCCGCGGTGGCAACGGGAAACACCATATATTTT.

The CDR3 DNA reads TGTGCCAGCAATTACAGGGAGGGTGAGAAAGCTTTCTTT. Translating it yields CASNYREGEKAFF. The chain joins TRBV12-3 or TRBV12-4 to TRBJ1-1, with D perhaps TRBD1 (6 bases). The V gene lost 7 bases and the J gene lost 9 bases, with 18 bases spanning the gap. The CDR3 runs to 13 residues.

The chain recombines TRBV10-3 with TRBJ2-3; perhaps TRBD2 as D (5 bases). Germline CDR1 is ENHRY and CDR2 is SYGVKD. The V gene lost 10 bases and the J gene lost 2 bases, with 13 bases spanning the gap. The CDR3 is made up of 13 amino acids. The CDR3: CATAGGPTDTQYF. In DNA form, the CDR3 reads TGTGCCACAGCCGGCGGGCCCACAGATACGCAGTATTTT.

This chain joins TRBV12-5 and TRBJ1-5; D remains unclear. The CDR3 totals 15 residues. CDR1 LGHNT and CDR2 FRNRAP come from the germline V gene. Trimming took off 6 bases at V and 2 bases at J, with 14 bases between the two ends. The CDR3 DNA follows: TGTGCTAGTGGACTAGAATCGATGGGCAATCAGCCCCAGCATTTT. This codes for CASGLESMGNQPQHF.

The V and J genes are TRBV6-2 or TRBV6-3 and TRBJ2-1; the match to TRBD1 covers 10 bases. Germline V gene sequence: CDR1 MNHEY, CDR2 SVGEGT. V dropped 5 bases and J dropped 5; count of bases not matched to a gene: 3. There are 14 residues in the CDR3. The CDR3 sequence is CASSPGTGDNEQFF. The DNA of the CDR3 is TGTGCCAGCAGTCCCGGGACAGGGGACAATGAGCAGTTCTTC.

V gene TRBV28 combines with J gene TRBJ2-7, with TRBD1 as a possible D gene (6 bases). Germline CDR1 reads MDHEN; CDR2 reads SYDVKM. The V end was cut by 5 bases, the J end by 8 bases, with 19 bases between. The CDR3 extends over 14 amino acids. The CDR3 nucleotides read TGTGCCAGCAGTCGGGATTTGACAGGTCCGAAGCAGTACTTC. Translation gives CASSRDLTGPKQYF.

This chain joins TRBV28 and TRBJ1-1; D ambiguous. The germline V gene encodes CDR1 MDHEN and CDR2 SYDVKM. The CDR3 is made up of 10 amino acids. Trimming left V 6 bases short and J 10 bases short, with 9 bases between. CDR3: CASSYQAAFF. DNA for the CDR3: TGTGCCAGCAGCTACCAGGCAGCTTTCTTT.

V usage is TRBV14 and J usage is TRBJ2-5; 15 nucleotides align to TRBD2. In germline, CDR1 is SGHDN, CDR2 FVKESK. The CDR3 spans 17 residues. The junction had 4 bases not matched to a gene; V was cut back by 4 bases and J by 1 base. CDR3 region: CASSRGLAGGPQETQYF. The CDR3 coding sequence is TGTGCCAGCAGCCGGGGACTAGCGGGGGGCCCCCAAGAGACCCAGTACTTC.

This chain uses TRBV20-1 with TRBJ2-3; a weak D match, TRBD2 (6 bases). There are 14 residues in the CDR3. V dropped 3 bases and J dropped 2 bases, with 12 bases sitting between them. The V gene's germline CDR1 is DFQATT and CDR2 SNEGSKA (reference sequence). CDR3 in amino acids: CSASWQGLTDTQYF. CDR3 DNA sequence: TGCAGTGCTAGTTGGCAGGGACTCACAGATACGCAGTATTTT.

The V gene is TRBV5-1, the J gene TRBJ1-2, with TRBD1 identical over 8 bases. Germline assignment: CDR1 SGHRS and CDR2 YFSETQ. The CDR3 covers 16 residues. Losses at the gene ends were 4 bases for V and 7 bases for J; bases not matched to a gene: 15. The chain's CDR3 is CASSPGSGQAPRGYTF. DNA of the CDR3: TGCGCCAGCAGCCCGGGATCGGGACAGGCCCCTCGTGGCTACACCTTC.

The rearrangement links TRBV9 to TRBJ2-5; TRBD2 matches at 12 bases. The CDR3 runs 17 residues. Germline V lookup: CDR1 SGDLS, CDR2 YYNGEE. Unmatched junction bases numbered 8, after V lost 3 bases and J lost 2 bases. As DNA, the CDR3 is TGTGCCAGCAGCGCATACCCGACTAGCGGGGGACAAGAGACCCAGTACTTC. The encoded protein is CASSAYPTSGGQETQYF.

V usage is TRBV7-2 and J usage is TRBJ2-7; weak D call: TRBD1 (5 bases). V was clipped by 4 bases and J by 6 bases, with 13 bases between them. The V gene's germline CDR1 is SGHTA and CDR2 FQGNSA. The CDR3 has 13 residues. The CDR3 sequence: CASSYLGRGEQYF. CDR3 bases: TGTGCCAGCAGCTATCTGGGAAGGGGCGAGCAGTACTTC.

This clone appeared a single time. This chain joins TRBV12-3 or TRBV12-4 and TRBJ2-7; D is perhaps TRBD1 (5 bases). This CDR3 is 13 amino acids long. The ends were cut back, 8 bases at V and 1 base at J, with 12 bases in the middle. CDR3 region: CASGREYSYEQYF. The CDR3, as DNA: TGTGCCAGCGGCAGGGAATATTCCTACGAGCAGTACTTC.

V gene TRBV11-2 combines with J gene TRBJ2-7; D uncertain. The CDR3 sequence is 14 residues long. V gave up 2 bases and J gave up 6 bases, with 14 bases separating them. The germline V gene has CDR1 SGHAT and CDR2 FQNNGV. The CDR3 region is CASSLTGRLSEQYF. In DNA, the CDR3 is TGTGCCAGCAGCTTAACGGGCCGTCTAAGCGAGCAGTACTTC.

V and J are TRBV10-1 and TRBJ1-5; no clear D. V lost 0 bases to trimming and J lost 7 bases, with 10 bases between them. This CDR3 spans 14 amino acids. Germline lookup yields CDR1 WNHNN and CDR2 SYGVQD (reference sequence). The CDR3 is CASSESGTTQPQHF. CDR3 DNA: TGCGCCAGCAGTGAGTCGGGAACGACCCAGCCCCAGCATTTT.

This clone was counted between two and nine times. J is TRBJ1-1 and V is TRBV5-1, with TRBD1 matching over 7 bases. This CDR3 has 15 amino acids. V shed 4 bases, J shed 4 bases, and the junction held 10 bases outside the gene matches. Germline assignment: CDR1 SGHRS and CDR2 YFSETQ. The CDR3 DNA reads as TGCGCCAGCAGCCTTCAGGGGGTTAGGGGCACTGAAGCTTTCTTT. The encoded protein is CASSLQGVRGTEAFF.

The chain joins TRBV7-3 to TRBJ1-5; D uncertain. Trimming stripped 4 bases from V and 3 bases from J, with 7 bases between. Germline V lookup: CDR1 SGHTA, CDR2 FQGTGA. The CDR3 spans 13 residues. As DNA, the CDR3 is TGTGCCAGCAGCTCAAGGGCCAATCAGCCCCAGCATTTT. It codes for CASSSRANQPQHF.

This CDR3 is CASSTPGTGDYGYTF. CDR3 DNA sequence: TGTGCCAGCAGTACCCCCGGGACAGGGGACTATGGCTACACCTTC. J is TRBJ1-2 and V is TRBV6-6, with TRBD1 identical over 10 bases. Germline CDR1 reads MNHNY; CDR2 reads SVGAGI (reference sequence). The CDR3 extends over 15 amino acids. With 5 bases clipped from V and 3 bases from J, the junction kept 6 bases outside the gene matches.

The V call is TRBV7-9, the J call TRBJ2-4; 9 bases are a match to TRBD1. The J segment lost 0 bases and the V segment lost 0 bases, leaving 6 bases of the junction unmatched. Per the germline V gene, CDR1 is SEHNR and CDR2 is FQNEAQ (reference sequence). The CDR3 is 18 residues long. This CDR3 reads CASSLADRGRLAKNIQYF. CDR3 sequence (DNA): TGTGCCAGCAGCTTAGCGGACAGGGGTAGGCTAGCCAAAAACATTCAGTACTTC. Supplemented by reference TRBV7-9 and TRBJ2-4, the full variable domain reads DTGVSQNPRHKITKRGQNVTFRCDPISEHNRLYWYRQTLGQGPEFLTYFQNEAQLEKSRLLSDRFSAERPKGSFSTLEIQRTEQGDSAMYLCASSLADRGRLAKNIQYFGAGTRLSVL.

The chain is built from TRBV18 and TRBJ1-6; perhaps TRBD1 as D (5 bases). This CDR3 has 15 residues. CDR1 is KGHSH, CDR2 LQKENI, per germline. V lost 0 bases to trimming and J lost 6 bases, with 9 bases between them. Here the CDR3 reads CASSPPQGPNSPLHF. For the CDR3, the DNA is TGTGCCAGCTCACCACCTCAGGGACCTAATTCACCCCTCCACTTT.

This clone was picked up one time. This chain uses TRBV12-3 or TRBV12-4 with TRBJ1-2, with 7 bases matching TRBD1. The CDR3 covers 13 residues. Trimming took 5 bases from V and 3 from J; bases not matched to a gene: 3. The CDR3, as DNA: TGTGCCAGCAGTCCGGGACAGTACTATGGCTACACCTTC. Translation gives CASSPGQYYGYTF.